This T cell receptor (beta chain) is drawn from a study of technical replicates of blood from several donors. Sequenced by immunoSEQ multiplex PCR; TCRdb stores in-frame clones only, minus some. The data contain about 68,000 clones, nearly 98% of them singletons. CDR1 is KGHSH, CDR2 LQKENI, per germline. Trimming took off 2 bases at V and 6 bases at J, with 13 bases between the two ends. The CDR3 length is 14 residues. This clonotype was sampled from a human donor in good health. The chain is built from TRBV18 and TRBJ1-1, with no clear D. Sequencing was done on a sample of T cells isolated from PBMCs. The CDR3 DNA follows: TGTGCCAGCTCACCAAACGGGGTGGTCGCTGAAGCTTTCTTT. Its translation is CASSPNGVVAEAFF.